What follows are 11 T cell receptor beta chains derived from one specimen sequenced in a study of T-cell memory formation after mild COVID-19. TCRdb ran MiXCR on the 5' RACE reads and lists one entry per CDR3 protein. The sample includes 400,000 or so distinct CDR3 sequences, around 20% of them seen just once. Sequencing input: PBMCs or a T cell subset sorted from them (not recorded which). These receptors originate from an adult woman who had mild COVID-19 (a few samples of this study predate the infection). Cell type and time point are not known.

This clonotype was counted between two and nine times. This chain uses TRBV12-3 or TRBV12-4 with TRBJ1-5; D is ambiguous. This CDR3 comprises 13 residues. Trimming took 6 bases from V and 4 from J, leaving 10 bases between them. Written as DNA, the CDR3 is TGTGCCAGCAGACTCTGGGGAAATCAGCCCCAGCATTTT. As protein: CASRLWGNQPQHF.

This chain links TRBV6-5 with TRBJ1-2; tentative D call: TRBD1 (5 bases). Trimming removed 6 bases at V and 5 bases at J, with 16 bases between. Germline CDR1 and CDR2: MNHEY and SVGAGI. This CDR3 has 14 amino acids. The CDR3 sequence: CASRYAGTKYGYTF. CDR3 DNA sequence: TGTGCCAGCAGGTACGCCGGGACGAAATATGGCTACACCTTC.

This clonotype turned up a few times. The DNA for the CDR3 is TGCAGCGTTGAACCTCCGGGACTAGTGGGCTACAATGAGCAGTTCTTC. This sequence encodes CSVEPPGLVGYNEQFF. The chain uses TRBV29-1 and TRBJ2-1, with 8 nucleotides matching TRBD2. Germline loops: CDR1 SQVTM, CDR2 ANQGSEA. The CDR3 has 16 residues. Unmatched junction bases numbered 9, after V lost 2 bases and J lost 3 bases.

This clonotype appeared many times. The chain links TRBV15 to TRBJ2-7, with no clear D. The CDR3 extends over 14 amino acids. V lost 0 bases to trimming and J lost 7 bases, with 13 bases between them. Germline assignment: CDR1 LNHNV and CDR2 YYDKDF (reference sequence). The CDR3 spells CATSREAGWGEQYF. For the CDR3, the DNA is TGTGCCACCAGCAGAGAGGCCGGTTGGGGAGAGCAGTACTTC.

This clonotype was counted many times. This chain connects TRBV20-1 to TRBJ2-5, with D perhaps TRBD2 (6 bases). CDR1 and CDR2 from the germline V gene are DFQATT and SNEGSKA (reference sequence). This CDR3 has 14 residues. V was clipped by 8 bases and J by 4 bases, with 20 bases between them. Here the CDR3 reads CSLPWGGPGETQYF. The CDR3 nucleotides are TGCAGTCTTCCGTGGGGAGGCCCGGGAGAGACCCAGTACTTC.

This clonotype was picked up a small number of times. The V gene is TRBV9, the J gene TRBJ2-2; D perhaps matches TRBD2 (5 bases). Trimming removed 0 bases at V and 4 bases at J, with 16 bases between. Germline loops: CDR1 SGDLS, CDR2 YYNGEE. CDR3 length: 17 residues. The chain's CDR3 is CASSVGGRERGTGELFF. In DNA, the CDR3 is TGTGCCAGCAGCGTAGGCGGTAGGGAGCGCGGCACCGGGGAGCTGTTTTTT.

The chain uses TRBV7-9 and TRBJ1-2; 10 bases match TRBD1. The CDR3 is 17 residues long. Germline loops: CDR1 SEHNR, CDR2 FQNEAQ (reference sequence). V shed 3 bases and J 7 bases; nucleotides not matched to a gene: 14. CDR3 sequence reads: CASSFRDRGFLFSGYTF. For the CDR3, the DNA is TGTGCCAGCAGCTTCAGGGACAGGGGCTTTTTATTCTCTGGCTACACCTTC.

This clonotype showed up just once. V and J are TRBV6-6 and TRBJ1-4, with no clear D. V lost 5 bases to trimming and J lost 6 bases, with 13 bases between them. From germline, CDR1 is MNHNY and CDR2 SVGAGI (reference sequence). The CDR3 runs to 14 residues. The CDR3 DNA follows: TGTGCCAGCAGTATCCCGGGCACCGATGAAAAACTGTTTTTT. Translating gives CASSIPGTDEKLFF.

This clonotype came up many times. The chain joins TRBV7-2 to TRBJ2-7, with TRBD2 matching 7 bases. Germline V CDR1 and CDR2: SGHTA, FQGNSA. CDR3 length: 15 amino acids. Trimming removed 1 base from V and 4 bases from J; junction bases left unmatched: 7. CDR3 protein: CASSLEAGAAYEQYF. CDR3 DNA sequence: TGTGCCAGCAGCTTAGAGGCGGGAGCGGCTTACGAGCAGTACTTC.

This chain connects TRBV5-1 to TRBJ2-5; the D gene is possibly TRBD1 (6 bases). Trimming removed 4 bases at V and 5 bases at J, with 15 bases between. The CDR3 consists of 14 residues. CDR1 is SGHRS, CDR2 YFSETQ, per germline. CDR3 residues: CASSPTGTWETQYF. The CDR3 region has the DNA TGCGCCAGCAGCCCCACAGGGACATGGGAGACCCAGTACTTC.

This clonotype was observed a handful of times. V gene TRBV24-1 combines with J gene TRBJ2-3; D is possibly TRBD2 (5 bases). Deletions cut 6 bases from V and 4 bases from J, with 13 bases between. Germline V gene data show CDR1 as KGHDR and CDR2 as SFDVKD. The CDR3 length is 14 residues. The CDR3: CATSLRDFADTQYF. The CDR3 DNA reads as TGTGCCACCAGTTTGAGGGATTTCGCAGATACGCAGTATTTT.